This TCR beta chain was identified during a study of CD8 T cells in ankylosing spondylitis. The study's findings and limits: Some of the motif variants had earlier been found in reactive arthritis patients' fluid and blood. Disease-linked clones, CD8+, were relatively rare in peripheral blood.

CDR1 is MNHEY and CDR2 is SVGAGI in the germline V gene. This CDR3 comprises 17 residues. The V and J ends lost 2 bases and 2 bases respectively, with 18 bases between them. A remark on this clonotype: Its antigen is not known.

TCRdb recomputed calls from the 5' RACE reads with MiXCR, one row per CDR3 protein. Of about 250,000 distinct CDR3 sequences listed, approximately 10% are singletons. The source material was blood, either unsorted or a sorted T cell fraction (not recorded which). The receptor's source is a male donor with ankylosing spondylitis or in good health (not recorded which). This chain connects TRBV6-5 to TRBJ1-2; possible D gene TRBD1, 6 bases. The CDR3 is CASSYTNGFGGNYGYTF. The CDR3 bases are TGTGCCAGCAGTTACACCAACGGGTTCGGGGGCAACTATGGCTACACCTTC.